This TCR beta chain was captured in a study of T cell repertoires in cytomegalovirus infection. The wider study: Selection of CMV epitopes for the study included recently identified HLA-C-restricted and well-studied HLA-B-restricted ones. Public TCR beta signatures were indicative of both CMV infection and a matching HLA type.

V shed 4 bases, J shed 3 bases, and the junction held 6 bases outside the gene matches. CDR3 length equals 14 residues. Germline assignment: CDR1 SGHRS and CDR2 YFSETQ. The table lists this clonotype with many counts. Its antigen remains unknown. Study-wide results and limits: The cumulative frequency of public TCR beta families identified carriers of CMV plus the relevant HLA. HLA-C-restricted CMV clonotypes gave the most frequent clonotype in two of eight donors.

TCRdb processed the reads anew with MiXCR; each CDR3 protein has one entry. Counted here are 750,000 to 950,000 distinct CDR3 sequences, 25% to 35% occurring once; the ten biggest clones make up 10% to 15%. The specimen comprised cultured CD8+ T cells from PBMCs, sampled from culture after CMV antigen stimulation. The gene calls are TRBV5-1 and TRBJ1-1; 7 nucleotides agree with TRBD1. This clonotype was obtained from a human donor in good health (CMV status not recorded). Some clones in this sample may be carry-over from other donors' samples. The CDR3 region is CASSARQGYTEAFF. The CDR3 bases are TGCGCCAGCAGCGCCCGACAGGGATACACTGAAGCTTTCTTT.